This T cell receptor (beta chain) was captured by sequencing in a study of cytomegalovirus exposure and HLA in healthy donors. Repertoires were generated with immunoSEQ multiplex PCR, while TCRdb's copy carries only in-frame clones and drops some. The sample yields 55,000 to 75,000 clones, roughly nine tenths seen once. CDR3 length equals 15 residues. Trimming removed 0 bases at V and 5 bases at J, with 14 bases between. CDR1 is SGHKS and CDR2 is YYEKEE in the germline V gene (reference sequence). The donors were in the roughly 130-subject validation cohort, distinct from the approximately 670-subject first cohort.

This TCR came from a man between 18 and 29 years old in good health and CMV-seronegative. Sequencing input: PBMCs. This chain links TRBV5-5 with TRBJ1-2, with D possibly TRBD1 on 5 matching bases. DNA for the CDR3: TGTGCCAGCAGCTTGGCCCCGACAGAGCTTTATGGCTACACCTTC. As protein: CASSLAPTELYGYTF.